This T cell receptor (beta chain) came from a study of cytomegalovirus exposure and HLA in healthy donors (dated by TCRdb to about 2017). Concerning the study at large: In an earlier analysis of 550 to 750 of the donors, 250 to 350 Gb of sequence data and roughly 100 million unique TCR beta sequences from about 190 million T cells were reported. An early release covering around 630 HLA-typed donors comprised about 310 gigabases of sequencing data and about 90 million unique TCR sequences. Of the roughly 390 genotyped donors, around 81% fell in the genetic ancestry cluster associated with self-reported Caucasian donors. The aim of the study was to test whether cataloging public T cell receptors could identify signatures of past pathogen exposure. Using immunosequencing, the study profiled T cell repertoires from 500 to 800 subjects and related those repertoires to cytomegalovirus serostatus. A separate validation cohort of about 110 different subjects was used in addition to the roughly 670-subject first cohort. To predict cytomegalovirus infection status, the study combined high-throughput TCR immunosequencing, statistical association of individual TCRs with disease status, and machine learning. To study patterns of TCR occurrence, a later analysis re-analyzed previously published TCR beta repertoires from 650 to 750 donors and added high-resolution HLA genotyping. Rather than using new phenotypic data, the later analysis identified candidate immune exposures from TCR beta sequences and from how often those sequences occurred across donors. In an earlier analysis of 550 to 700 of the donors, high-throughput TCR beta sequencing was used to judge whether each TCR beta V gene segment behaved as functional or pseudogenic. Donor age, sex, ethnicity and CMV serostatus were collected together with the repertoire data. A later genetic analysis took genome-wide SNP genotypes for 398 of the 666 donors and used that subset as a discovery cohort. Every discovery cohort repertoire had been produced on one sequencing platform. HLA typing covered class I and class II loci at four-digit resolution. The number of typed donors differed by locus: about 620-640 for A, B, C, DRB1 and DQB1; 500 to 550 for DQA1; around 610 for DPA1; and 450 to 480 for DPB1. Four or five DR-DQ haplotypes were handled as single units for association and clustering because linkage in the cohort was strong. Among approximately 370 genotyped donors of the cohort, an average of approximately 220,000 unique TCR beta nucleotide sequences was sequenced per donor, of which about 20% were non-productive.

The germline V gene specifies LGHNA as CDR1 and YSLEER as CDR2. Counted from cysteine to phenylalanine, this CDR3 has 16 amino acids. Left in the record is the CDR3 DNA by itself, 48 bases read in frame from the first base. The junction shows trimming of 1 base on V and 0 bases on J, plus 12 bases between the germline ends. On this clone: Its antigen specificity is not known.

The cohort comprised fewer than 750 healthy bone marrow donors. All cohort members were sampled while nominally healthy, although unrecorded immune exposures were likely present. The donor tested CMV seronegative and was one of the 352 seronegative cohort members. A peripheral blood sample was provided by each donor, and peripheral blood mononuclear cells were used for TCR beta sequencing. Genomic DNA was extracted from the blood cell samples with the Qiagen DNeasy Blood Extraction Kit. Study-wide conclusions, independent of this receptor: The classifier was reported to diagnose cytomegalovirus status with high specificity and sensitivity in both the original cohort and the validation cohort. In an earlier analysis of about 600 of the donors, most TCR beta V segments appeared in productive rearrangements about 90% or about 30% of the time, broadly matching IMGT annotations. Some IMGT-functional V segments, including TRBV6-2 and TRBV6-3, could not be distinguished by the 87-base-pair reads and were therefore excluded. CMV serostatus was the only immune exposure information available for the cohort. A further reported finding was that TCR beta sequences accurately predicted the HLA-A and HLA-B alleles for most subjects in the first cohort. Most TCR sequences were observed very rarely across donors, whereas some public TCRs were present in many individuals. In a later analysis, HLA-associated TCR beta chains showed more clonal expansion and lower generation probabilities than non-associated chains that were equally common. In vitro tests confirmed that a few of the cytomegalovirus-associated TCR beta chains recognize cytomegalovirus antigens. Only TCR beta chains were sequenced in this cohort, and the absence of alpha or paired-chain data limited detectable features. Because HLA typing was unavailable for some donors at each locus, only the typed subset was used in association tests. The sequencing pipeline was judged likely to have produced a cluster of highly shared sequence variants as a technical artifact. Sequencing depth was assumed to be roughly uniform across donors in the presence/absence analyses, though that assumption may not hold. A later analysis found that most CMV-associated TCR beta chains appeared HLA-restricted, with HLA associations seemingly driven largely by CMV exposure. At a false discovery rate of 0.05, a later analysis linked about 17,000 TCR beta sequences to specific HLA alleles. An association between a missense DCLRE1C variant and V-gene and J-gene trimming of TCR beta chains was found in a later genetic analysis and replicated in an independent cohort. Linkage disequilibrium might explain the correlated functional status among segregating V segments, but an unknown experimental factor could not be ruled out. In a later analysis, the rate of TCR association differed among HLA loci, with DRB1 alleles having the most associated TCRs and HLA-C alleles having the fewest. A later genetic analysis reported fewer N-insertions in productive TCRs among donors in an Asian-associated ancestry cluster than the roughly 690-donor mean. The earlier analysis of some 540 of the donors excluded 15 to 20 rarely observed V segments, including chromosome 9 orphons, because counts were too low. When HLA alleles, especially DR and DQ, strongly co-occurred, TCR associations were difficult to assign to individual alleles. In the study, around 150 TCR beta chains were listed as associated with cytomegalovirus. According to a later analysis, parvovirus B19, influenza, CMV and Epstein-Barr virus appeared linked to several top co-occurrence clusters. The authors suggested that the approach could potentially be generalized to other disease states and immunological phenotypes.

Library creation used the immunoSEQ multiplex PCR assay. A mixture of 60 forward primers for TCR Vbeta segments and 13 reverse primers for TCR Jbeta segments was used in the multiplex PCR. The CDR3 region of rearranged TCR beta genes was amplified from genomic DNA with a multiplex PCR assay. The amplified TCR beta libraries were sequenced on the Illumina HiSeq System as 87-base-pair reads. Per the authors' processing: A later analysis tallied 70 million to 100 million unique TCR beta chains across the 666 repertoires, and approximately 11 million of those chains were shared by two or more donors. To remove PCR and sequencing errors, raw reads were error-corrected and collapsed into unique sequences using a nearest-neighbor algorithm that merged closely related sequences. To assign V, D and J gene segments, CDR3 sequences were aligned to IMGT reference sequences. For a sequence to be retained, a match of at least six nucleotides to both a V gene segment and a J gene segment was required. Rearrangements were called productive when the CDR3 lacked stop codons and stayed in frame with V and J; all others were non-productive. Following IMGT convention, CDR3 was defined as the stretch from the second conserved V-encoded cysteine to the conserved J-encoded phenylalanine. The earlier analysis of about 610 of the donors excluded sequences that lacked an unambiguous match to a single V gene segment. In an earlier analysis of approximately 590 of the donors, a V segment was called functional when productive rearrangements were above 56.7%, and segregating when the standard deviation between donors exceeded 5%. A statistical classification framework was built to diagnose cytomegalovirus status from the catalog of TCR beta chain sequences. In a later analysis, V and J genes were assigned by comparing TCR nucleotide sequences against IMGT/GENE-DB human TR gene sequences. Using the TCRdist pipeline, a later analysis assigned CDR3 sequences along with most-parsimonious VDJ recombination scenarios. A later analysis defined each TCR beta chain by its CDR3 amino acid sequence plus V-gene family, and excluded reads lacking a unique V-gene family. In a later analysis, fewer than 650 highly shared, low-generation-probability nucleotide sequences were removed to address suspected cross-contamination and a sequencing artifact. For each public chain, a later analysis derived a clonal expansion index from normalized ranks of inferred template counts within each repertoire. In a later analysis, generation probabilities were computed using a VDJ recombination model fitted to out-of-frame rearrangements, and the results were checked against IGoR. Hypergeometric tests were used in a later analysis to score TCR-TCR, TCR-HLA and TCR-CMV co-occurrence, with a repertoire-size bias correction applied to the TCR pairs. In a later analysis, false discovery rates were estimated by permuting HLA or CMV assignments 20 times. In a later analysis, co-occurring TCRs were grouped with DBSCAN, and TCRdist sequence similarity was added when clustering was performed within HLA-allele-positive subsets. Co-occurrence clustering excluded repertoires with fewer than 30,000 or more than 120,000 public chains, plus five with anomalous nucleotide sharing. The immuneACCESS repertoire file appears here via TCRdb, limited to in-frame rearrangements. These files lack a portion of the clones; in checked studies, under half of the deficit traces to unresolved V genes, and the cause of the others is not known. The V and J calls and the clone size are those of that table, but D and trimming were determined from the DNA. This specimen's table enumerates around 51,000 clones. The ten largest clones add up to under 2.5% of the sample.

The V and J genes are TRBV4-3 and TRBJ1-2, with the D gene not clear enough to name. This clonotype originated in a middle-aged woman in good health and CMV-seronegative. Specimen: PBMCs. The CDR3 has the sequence CASSQVTGPANYGYTF. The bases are TGCGCCAGCAGCCAAGTGACTGGCCCAGCTAACTATGGCTACACCTTC.